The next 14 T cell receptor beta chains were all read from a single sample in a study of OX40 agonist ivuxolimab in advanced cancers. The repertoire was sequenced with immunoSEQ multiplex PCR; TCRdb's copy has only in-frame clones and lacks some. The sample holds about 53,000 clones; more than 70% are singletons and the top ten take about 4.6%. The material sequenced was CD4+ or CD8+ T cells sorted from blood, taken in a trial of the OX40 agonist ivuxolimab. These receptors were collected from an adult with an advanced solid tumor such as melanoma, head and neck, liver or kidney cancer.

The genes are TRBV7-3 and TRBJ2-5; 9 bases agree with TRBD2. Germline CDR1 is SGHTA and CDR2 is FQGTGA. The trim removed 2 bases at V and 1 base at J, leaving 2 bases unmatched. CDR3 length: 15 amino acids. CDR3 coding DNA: TGTGCCAGCAGCTTAGCTAGCGGGACCCAAGAGACCCAGTACTTC. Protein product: CASSLASGTQETQYF.

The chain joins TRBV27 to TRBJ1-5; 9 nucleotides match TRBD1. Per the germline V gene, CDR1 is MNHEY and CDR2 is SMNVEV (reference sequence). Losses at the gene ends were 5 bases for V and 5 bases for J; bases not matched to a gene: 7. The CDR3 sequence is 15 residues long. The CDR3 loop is CASSGRQGVDQPQHF. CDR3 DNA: TGTGCCAGCAGTGGTCGACAGGGGGTCGATCAGCCCCAGCATTTT.

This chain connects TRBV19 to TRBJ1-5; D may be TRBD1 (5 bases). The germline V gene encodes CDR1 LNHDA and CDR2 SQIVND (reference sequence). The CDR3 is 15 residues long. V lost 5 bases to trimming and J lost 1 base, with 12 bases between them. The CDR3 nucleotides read TGTGCCAGTAGTTTGGGGGAATGGAGCAATCAGCCCCAGCATTTT. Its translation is CASSLGEWSNQPQHF.

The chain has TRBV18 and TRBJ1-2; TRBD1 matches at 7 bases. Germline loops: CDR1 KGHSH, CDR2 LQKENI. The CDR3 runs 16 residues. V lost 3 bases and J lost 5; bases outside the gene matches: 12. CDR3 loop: CASSPLDRPNIYGYTF. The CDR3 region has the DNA TGTGCCAGCTCACCGTTGGACAGGCCGAACATTTATGGCTACACCTTC.

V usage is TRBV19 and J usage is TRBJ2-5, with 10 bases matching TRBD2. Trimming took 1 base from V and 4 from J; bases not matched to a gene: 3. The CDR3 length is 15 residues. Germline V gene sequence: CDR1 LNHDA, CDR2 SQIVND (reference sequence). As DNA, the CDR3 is TGTGCCAGTAGTATAGGCCTAGCGGGAGCAGAGACCCAGTACTTC. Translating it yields CASSIGLAGAETQYF.

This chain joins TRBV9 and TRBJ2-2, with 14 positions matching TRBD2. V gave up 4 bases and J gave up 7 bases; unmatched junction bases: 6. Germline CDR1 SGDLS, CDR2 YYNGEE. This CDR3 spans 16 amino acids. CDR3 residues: CASSLRLAGGGGELFF. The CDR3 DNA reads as TGTGCCAGCAGCCTCAGACTAGCGGGAGGGGGCGGGGAGCTGTTTTTT.

CDR3 protein: CASRDGLAEVYEQYF. In DNA form, the CDR3 reads TGTGCCAGCAGGGACGGACTAGCGGAGGTCTACGAGCAGTACTTC. The chain has TRBV5-4 and TRBJ2-7; TRBD2 agrees at 10 bases. After removal of 5 bases from V and 3 bases from J, the junction contained 8 bases not matched to a gene. Germline CDR1 is SGHNT and CDR2 is YYREEE (reference sequence). The CDR3 loop spans 15 amino acids.

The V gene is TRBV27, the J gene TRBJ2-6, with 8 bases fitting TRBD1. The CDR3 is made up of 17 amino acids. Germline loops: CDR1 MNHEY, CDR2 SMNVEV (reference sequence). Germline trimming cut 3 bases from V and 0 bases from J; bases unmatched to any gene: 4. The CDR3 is CASSFRQGLSGANVLTF. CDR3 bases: TGTGCCAGCAGTTTCCGACAGGGGCTCTCTGGGGCCAACGTCCTGACTTTC.

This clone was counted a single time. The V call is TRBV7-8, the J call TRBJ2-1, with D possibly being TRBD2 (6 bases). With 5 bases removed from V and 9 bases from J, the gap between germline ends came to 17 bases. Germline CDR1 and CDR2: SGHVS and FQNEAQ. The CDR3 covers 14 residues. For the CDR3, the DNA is TGTGCCAGCAGCCCCGCGGCTAGCGACGGTGAGCAGTTCTTC. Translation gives CASSPAASDGEQFF.

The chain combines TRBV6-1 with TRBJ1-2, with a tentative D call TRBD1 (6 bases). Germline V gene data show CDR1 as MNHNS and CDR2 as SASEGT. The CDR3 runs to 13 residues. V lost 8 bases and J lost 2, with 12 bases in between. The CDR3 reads CASRSGQNYGYTF. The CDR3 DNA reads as TGTGCCAGCCGATCGGGACAAAACTATGGCTACACCTTC.

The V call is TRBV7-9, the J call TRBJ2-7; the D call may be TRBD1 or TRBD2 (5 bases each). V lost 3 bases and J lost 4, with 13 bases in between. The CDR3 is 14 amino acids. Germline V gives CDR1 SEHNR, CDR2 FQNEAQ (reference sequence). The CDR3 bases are TGTGCCAGCAGCTTTGGGGGAGCGATGTACGAGCAGTACTTC. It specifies CASSFGGAMYEQYF.

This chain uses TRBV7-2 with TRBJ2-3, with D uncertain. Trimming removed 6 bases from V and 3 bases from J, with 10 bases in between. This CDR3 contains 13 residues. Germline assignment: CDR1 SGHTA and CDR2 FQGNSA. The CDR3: CASRMDPTDTQYF. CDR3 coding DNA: TGTGCCAGCAGGATGGACCCAACAGATACGCAGTATTTT.

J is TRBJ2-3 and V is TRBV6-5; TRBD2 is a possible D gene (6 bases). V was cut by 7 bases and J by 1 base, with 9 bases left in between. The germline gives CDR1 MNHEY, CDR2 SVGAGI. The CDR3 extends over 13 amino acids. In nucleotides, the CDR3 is TGTGCCAGCAACCCGGGGGGCACAGATACGCAGTATTTT. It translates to CASNPGGTDTQYF.

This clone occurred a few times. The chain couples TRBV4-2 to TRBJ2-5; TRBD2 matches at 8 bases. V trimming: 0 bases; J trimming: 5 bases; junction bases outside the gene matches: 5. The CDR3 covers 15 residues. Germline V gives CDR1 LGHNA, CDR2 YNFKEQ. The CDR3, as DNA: TGTGCCAGCAGCCAAGACGGGAGGGCCGGGGAGACCCAGTACTTC. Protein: CASSQDGRAGETQYF.